This T cell receptor beta chain was observed in a study of T cells in tuberculosis. For the study at large: Sequenced TCRs come from CD1B-GMM tetramer-binding T cells.

At study entry, adolescents had tuberculin skin tests and IGRA screening. Here immunoSEQ multiplex PCR was the method, and the copy in TCRdb shows in-frame clones only, minus some. The sample records roughly 41,000 clones, 94% being singletons. J gave up 6 bases and V 5 bases, and 6 bases lay outside the gene matches. Germline assignment: CDR1 SGHTA and CDR2 FQGNSA. The CDR3 has 14 amino acids. The chain carries TRBV7-2 and TRBJ1-2, with TRBD1 matching 10 bases. Sequenced: PBMCs. This receptor was taken from a donor aged 10-29 years with latent tuberculosis or without tuberculosis infection. Some clones in this sample may be carry-over from other donors' samples. The CDR3 nucleotides read TGTGCCAGCAGCATCGACAGGGGGCAAGATGGCTACACCTTC. It translates to CASSIDRGQDGYTF. The full variable domain, in which reference TRBV7-2 and TRBJ1-2 provide the parts outside the CDR3, is GAGVSQSPSNKVTEKGKDVELRCDPISGHTALYWYRQSLGQGLEFLIYFQGNSAPDKSGLPSDRFSAERTGGSVSTLTIQRTQQEDSAVYLCASSIDRGQDGYTFGSGTRLTVV.